Listed here is a single TCR beta chain. The target antigen is unknown. The data are from a study of graft-versus-host responses after intestinal transplantation. About the study: Every transplant recipient was induced with anti-thymocyte globulin, then maintained on tacrolimus and steroids for 2 to 3 years.

Using immunoSEQ multiplex PCR, the repertoire was profiled, and TCRdb retains in-frame clones only, with some absent. The sample holds around 110,000 clones, about 92% seen once. Regarding the study as a whole: The study found high graft-versus-host to host-versus-graft clonal ratios in allografts of patients with graft-donor T cell macrochimerism. HvG clone declines early post-transplant were associated with peak circulating GvH levels.

This receptor was taken from a human donor who was the organ donor for an intestinal transplant. The sample in question was unstimulated CD8+ T cells sorted from spleen or lymph node cells, obtained before transplant.

The CDR3 loop is CASSVGQGNQPQHF. In DNA, the CDR3 is TGTGCCAGCAGCGTGGGACAGGGGAATCAGCCCCAGCATTTT. The rearrangement uses TRBV9 and TRBJ1-5; TRBD1 matches at 10 bases. The CDR3 contains 14 residues. Trimming took 2 bases from V and 4 from J; bases not matched to a gene: 0. Germline loops: CDR1 SGDLS, CDR2 YYNGEE.